The sequence of this T cell receptor (beta chain) was determined in a study of control samples from healthy donors and cancer patients. Germline CDR1 and CDR2: SGHTA and FQGNSA. Between the trimmed V and J ends, which lost 3 bases and 4 bases, there was a span of 12 bases. The CDR3 sequence is 15 residues long. Method: immunoSEQ multiplex PCR; TCRdb's copy keeps in-frame clones and lacks some. The sample lists more than 10,000 clones; about 92% were seen once. The chain employs TRBV7-2 and TRBJ1-4; D gene ambiguous. Sequencing used PBMCs. This TCR was sampled from an elderly man with lung cancer. CDR3 in DNA: TGTGCCAGCAGCTTGGCACAGAGTATTAATGAAAAACTGTTTTTT. This codes for CASSLAQSINEKLFF.